Listed below are T cell receptor beta chains from one sample, sequenced in a study of cytomegalovirus exposure and HLA in healthy donors. Data came from immunoSEQ multiplex PCR; TCRdb stores just in-frame clones and leaves some out. The sample has 180,000 or so clones; roughly 86% are singletons. The sample taken for sequencing was PBMCs. These receptors all come from a man aged 30-40 years in good health and CMV-seropositive. The CDR3 runs from the conserved cysteine through the conserved F or W. The order of the fields is CDR3 protein, CDR3 DNA, D gene, clone size, J gene, V gene. A D gene is named only where the DNA matches it firmly. Expanded clones get a size class; other rows say once, few or many, or leave the size out.

cdr3_aa: CASSQVLGYEQYF; cdr3_nt: TGCGCCAGCAGCCAAGTTCTGGGCTACGAGCAGTACTTC; d_call: -; clone_size: -; j_call: TRBJ2-7; v_call: TRBV4-1
cdr3_aa: CASSFLSGVGETQYF; cdr3_nt: TGTGCCAGCAGTTTTTTATCGGGGGTTGGCGAGACCCAGTACTTC; d_call: -; clone_size: -; j_call: TRBJ2-5; v_call: TRBV27
cdr3_aa: CASSEYSRQGDTQYF; cdr3_nt: TGTGCCAGCAGTGAATACTCCCGGCAGGGAGATACGCAGTATTTT; d_call: -; clone_size: -; j_call: TRBJ2-3; v_call: TRBV6-1
cdr3_aa: CASRSIGTGNGYTF; cdr3_nt: TGTGCCAGCAGGTCCATCGGGACAGGTAATGGCTACACCTTC; d_call: TRBD1; clone_size: -; j_call: TRBJ1-2; v_call: TRBV5-6
cdr3_aa: CASSHPLAGGNNEQFF; cdr3_nt: TGCGCCAGCAGCCACCCTCTAGCGGGGGGTAACAATGAGCAGTTCTTC; d_call: TRBD2; clone_size: -; j_call: TRBJ2-1; v_call: TRBV4-1
cdr3_aa: CASSVGGVLNTEAFF; cdr3_nt: TGTGCCAGCAGCGTAGGGGGAGTGTTGAACACTGAAGCTTTCTTT; d_call: -; clone_size: -; j_call: TRBJ1-1; v_call: TRBV9
cdr3_aa: CASTQGAEAFF; cdr3_nt: TGTGCCAGCACCCAGGGGGCTGAAGCTTTCTTT; d_call: TRBD1; clone_size: -; j_call: TRBJ1-1; v_call: TRBV27
cdr3_aa: CATGGGFSYEQYF; cdr3_nt: TGTGCCACCGGGGGGGGTTTCTCCTACGAGCAGTACTTC; d_call: TRBD2; clone_size: -; j_call: TRBJ2-7; v_call: TRBV10-3
cdr3_aa: CASSLTGGSDTEAFF; cdr3_nt: TGTGCCAGCAGCTTGACAGGGGGGTCTGACACTGAAGCTTTCTTT; d_call: TRBD1; clone_size: many; j_call: TRBJ1-1; v_call: TRBV7-3
cdr3_aa: CASSYILLDTGELFF; cdr3_nt: TGCGCCAGCAGCTACATCCTTCTTGACACCGGGGAGCTGTTTTTT; d_call: -; clone_size: -; j_call: TRBJ2-2; v_call: TRBV5-1
cdr3_aa: CASSYSADRGEAFF; cdr3_nt: TGTGCCAGCAGTTACTCCGCAGACAGGGGTGAAGCTTTCTTT; d_call: TRBD1; clone_size: -; j_call: TRBJ1-1; v_call: TRBV6-5
cdr3_aa: CATGGRDGNQPQHF; cdr3_nt: TGTGCCACCGGAGGGAGGGACGGCAATCAGCCCCAGCATTTT; d_call: -; clone_size: once; j_call: TRBJ1-5; v_call: TRBV10-3